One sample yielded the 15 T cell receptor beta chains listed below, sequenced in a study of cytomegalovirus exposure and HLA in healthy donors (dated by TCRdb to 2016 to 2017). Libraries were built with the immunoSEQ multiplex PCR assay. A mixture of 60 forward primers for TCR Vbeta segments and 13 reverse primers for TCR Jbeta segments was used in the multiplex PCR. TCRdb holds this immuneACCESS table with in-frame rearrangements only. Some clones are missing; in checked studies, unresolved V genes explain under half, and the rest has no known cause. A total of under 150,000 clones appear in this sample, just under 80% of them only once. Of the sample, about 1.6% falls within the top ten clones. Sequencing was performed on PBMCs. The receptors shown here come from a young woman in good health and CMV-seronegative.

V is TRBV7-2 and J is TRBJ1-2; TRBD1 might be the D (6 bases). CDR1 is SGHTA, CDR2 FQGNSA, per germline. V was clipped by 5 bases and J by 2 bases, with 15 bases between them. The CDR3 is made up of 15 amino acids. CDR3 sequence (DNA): TGTGCCAGCAGCCCCCAAGGGGGGGTAAACTATGGCTACACCTTC. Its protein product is CASSPQGGVNYGYTF.

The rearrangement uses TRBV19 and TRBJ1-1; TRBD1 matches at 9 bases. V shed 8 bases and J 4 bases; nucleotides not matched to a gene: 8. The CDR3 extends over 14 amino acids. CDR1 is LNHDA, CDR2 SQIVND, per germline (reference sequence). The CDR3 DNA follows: TGTGCCAGTGATTACAGGGGGCTCGGCACTGAAGCTTTCTTT. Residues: CASDYRGLGTEAFF.

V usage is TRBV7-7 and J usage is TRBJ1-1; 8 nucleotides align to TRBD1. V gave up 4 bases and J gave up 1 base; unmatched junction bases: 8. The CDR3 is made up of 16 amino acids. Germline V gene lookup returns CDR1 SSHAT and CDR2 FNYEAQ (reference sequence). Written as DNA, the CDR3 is TGTGCCAGCAGCTCACCCAGGGGGCAAGCGAACACTGAAGCTTTCTTT. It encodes CASSSPRGQANTEAFF.

CDR3 amino acids: CASIKLAGYTGELFF. In nucleotides, the CDR3 is TGTGCCAGCATCAAACTAGCGGGGTACACCGGGGAGCTGTTTTTT. The chain is built from TRBV5-8 and TRBJ2-2; 10 bases line up with TRBD2. Losses at the gene ends were 6 bases for V and 3 bases for J; bases not matched to a gene: 5. CDR1 SGHTS and CDR2 YDEGEE come from the germline V gene. There are 15 residues in the CDR3.

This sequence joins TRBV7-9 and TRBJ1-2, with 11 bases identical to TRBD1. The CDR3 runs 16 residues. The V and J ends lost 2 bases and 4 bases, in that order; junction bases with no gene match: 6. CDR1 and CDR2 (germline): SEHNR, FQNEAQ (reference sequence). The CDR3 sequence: CASSLRTGGPPYGYTF. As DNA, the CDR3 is TGTGCCAGCAGCTTAAGGACAGGGGGCCCTCCCTATGGCTACACCTTC.

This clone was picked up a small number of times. CDR3: CASSDDRGETEAFF. DNA of the CDR3: TGTGCCAGCAGTGATGACAGGGGAGAAACTGAAGCTTTCTTT. The chain links TRBV6-1 to TRBJ1-1; TRBD1 matches 8 bases. Germline CDR1 reads MNHNS; CDR2 reads SASEGT. Trimming removed 3 bases from V and 5 bases from J; junction bases left unmatched: 5. The CDR3 length is 14 residues.

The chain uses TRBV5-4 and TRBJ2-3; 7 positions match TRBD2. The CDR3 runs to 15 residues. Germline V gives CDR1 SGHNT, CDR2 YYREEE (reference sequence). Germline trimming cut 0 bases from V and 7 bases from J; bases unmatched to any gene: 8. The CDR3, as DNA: TGTGCCAGCAGCTTGGGCGGGGGAGGAGGGAATACGCAGTATTTT. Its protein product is CASSLGGGGGNTQYF.

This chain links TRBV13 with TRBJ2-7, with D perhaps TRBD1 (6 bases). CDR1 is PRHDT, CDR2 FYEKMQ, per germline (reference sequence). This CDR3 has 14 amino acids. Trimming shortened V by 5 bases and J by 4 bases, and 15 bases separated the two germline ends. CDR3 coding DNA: TGTGCCAGCAGCGTTCGGGACAACCTGTACGAGCAGTACTTC. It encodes CASSVRDNLYEQYF.

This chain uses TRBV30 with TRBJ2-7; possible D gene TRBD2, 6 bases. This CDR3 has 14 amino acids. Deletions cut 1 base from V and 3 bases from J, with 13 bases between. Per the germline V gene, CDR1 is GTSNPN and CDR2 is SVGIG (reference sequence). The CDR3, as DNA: TGTGCCTGGAGTGACTCCGGGGGAGGCTACGAGCAGTACTTC. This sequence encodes CAWSDSGGGYEQYF.

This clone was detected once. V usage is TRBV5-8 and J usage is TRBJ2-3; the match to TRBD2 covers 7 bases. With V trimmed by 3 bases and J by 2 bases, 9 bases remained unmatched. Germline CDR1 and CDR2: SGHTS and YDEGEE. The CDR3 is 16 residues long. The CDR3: CASSSLWGGITDTQYF. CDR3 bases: TGTGCCAGCAGCTCCTTATGGGGGGGAATCACAGATACGCAGTATTTT.

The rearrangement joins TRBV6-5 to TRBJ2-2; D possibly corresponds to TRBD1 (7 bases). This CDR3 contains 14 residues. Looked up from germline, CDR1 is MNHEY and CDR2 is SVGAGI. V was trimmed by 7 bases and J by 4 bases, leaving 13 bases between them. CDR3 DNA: TGTGCCAGCACCGGCCAGGGGGGCACCGGGGAGCTGTTTTTT. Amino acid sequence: CASTGQGGTGELFF.

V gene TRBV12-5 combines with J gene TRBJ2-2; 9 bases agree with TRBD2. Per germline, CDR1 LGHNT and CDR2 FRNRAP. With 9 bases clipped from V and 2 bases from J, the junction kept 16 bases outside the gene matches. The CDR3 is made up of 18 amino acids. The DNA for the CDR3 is TGTGCTAGACCTCTTTCGGCGGGAGGGTTCCCTAACACCGGGGAGCTGTTTTTT. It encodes CARPLSAGGFPNTGELFF.

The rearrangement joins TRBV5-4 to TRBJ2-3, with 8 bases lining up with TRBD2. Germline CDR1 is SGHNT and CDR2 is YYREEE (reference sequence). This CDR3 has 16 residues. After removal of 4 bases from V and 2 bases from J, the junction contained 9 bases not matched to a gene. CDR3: CASSPDLAGYTDTQYF. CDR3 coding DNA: TGTGCCAGCAGCCCTGACCTAGCGGGCTACACAGATACGCAGTATTTT.

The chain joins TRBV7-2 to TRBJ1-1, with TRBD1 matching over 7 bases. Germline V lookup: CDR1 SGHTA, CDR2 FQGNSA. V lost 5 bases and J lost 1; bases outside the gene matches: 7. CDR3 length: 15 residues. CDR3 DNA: TGTGCCAGCAGCGCATGGACAGGAGGGAACACTGAAGCTTTCTTT. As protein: CASSAWTGGNTEAFF. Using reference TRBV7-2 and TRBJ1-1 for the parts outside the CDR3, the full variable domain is GAGVSQSPSNKVTEKGKDVELRCDPISGHTALYWYRQSLGQGLEFLIYFQGNSAPDKSGLPSDRFSAERTGGSVSTLTIQRTQQEDSAVYLCASSAWTGGNTEAFFGQGTRLTVV.

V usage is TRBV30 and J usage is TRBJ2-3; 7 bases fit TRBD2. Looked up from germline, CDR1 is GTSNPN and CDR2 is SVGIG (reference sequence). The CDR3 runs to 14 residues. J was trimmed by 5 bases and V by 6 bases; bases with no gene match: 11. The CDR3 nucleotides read TGTGCCTGTCCCCTTTGGGCGGGAGTAGATACGCAGTATTTT. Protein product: CACPLWAGVDTQYF.